This T cell receptor (beta chain) appears in the sequencing data of a study of vaccination effects on CD4 cells after COVID-19. Study information: Post-vaccine specimens arrived a median 72 days past the second dose.

Some clones are missing from TCRdb's copy, which holds only in-frame ones; the method was immunoSEQ multiplex PCR. The table shows about 33,000 clones, with around 80% occurring only once. Before sequencing took place, the ViraFEST assay used viral peptide pools to expand antigen-specific CD4+ T cells. At the end of nine to ten days of culture, CD4+ T cells were isolated. Each participant was administered two doses of either the BNT162b2 or the mRNA-1273 vaccine. Days 3 and 7 saw half the medium replaced with IL-2 medium. With respect to this clone: Antigen specificity is unknown.

Germline trimming cut 4 bases from V and 4 bases from J; bases unmatched to any gene: 7. CDR1 and CDR2 from the germline V gene are SGDLS and YYNGEE. The CDR3 is 15 amino acids. Sequences were derived from CD4+ T cells from PBMCs cultured with HCoV-NL63 spike peptides, sampled after COVID-19 vaccination. The chain carries TRBV9 and TRBJ1-2; 10 nucleotides line up with TRBD1. This sequence was found in a human donor who received a COVID-19 vaccine. Some clones in this sample may be carry-over from other donors' samples. CDR3 sequence reads: CASSTDRGRVYGYTF. The CDR3 DNA reads TGTGCCAGCAGCACAGACAGGGGGCGAGTCTATGGCTACACCTTC.